This TCR beta chain was profiled in a study of naive and memory T cell subsets. CMV status came from CD4+ IFNgamma after overnight CMV lysate stimulation. This CDR3 contains 16 residues. Germline CDR1 is MDHEN and CDR2 is SYDVKM. J gave up 5 bases and V 5 bases, and 11 bases lay outside the gene matches. Study conclusions and caveats: From naive to CM, EM and EMRA, diversity decreased and Gini increased. TCR abundance followed a power law differing between naive and memory subsets.

This clonotype was counted ten times or more. Its antigen remains unknown. The beta constant-region primer was an equimolar mix of two oligonucleotides covering TRBC1 and TRBC2. Nested alpha and beta constant-region primers with the SP2 primer drove four PCR rounds on ligated cDNA. MiXCR, applied by TCRdb to the UMI-ligation and nested PCR reads, yields one record per CDR3 protein. The sample lists some 17,000 distinct CDR3 sequences, approximately 8.6% occurring once. This clonotype was sampled from a human donor in good health. The J gene is TRBJ2-5, the V gene TRBV28; 10 bases fit TRBD2. The sequenced sample was central memory CD8+ T cells from blood. Here the CDR3 DNA reads TGTGCCAGCAGTCCTACTAGCGGGGACCCGATGGAGACCCAGTACTTC. As protein: CASSPTSGDPMETQYF.